A selection of T cell receptor beta chains follows, all from one sample in a study of cytomegalovirus exposure and HLA in healthy donors. The protocol was immunoSEQ multiplex PCR, while the TCRdb copy is restricted to in-frame clones and leaves out a portion. The sample yields about 180,000 clones, about three quarters seen once. The sample taken for sequencing was PBMCs. Receptors were obtained from a man aged 35 to 55 in good health and CMV-seropositive. Each CDR3 is given with its conserved first and last residue. The order of the fields is J gene, V gene, D gene, CDR3 length, clone size, CDR3 DNA, CDR3 protein. D genes are given only for firm matches. Size is omitted from some rows. Given values are once, few, many or a class for expanded clones.

TRBJ2-4 TRBV5-1 TRBD1 14 - TGCGCCAGCAGCTTGGTGGGACAGGGGAACAGTCAGTACTTC CASSLVGQGNSQYF
TRBJ2-1 TRBV10-3 TRBD1 15 - TGTGCCATCAGTGAATCAGGGACAGGGGGCGATGAGCAGTTCTTC CAISESGTGGDEQFF
TRBJ1-2 TRBV5-1 TRBD1 14 - TGCGCCAGCAGCTTGGACAGGGGGGACTATGGCTACACCTTC CASSLDRGDYGYTF
TRBJ2-7 TRBV7-3 - 13 once TGTGCCAGCAGCCGCTCCTCTCCGGGCGAGCAGTACTTC CASSRSSPGEQYF
TRBJ2-5 TRBV5-1 - 12 - TGCGCCAGCAGCTTAACAGAAGAGACCCAGTACTTC CASSLTEETQYF
TRBJ2-6 TRBV5-4 TRBD2 16 - TGTGCCAGCGGCCCGGGGGGAAACTCTGGGGCCAACGTCCTGACTTTC CASGPGGNSGANVLTF
TRBJ2-3 TRBV10-3 TRBD2 16 - TGTGCCATCAGTGAGGGTCTAGCGGGGTTCACAGATACGCAGTATTTT CAISEGLAGFTDTQYF
TRBJ2-3 TRBV12-5 - 15 - TGTGCTAGTGGGCGCGGGGCCTCTGAAACAGATACGCAGTATTTT CASGRGASETDTQYF
TRBJ2-5 TRBV5-1 TRBD2 17 few TGCGCCAGCAGCTTGGCCGGACTAGCGACGTACCAAGAGACCCAGTACTTC CASSLAGLATYQETQYF
TRBJ2-3 TRBV15 TRBD2 16 - TGTGCCACCAGCGGACTAGCGGGAGGTATCACAGATACGCAGTATTTT CATSGLAGGITDTQYF
TRBJ2-7 TRBV6-1 - 14 once TGTGCCAGCAGTCCTCAGGGATTCTCCTACGAGCAGTACTTC CASSPQGFSYEQYF